This T cell receptor beta chain stems from a study of OX40 agonist ivuxolimab in advanced cancers. Study outcomes and limitations: A proportion of nonresponders additionally exhibited low normalized T-cell clonal expansion. Individuals who were partial responders at 0.1-3.0 mg/kg had clonal expansion that ranked among the lowest.

TCRdb keeps only in-frame clones here, not all; method: immunoSEQ multiplex PCR. Seen here are some 99,000 clones, approximately 88% observed once, and the top ten hold roughly 0.5%. The J segment lost 3 bases and the V segment lost 3 bases, leaving 8 bases of the junction unmatched. Germline lookup yields CDR1 SGHDT and CDR2 YYEEEE. This CDR3 has 15 amino acids. On this clone: Its antigen is still unknown.

Sample: CD4+ or CD8+ T cells sorted from blood, taken in a trial of the OX40 agonist ivuxolimab. This receptor was taken from an adult with an advanced solid tumor such as melanoma, head and neck, liver or kidney cancer. The chain combines TRBV5-6 with TRBJ1-1, with TRBD1 identical over 7 bases. In DNA form, the CDR3 reads TGTGCCAGCAGCTCACAGGGGTTTTGGGACACTGAAGCTTTCTTT. The encoded protein is CASSSQGFWDTEAFF.